This T cell receptor beta chain emerged from a study of tumor-infiltrating lymphocytes in primary liver carcinoma (dated by TCRdb to 2017 to 2019). Regarding the research as a whole: Between November 2015 and March 2016, several patients in China with histopathologically diagnosed primary liver carcinoma had surgical resection. Of the five patients (three men and two women, aged 30 to 69 years), four had hepatocellular carcinoma and one had combined HCC and intrahepatic cholangiocarcinoma. The five patients had tumors of stage T1-T3 N0M0, with maximum diameters ranging from about 4 to 11 cm. Each sample produced roughly 3.5 to 8 million productive TCRbeta reads, and read depth showed no significant difference between tissue types. TCRbeta repertoire sequencing, expression microarrays and whole-exome sequencing were combined in the study across five regions of each liver tumor, with adjacent normal tissue and blood also included. A total of around 35 specimens from 5 patients, comprising 25 or so tumor regions, 5 adjacent noncancerous liver tissues and 5 peripheral blood samples, were covered by TCRbeta repertoire sequencing. High reproducibility was observed for the technical replicate repertoires, with mean shared-clone rates approximately 0.9 and correlation coefficients above 0.95. Broad study findings and their caveats: Only four or five patients were included in the study, and the authors note that the findings should be validated in a larger study. Pairs of tumor regions showed greater repertoire overlap (mean roughly 35%) than tumor-adjacent pairs (roughly 17%) or tumor-blood pairs (roughly 15%), which is consistent with antigen-driven expansion. Since the samples were bulk and unsorted, there was no way to compare CD4+ and CD8+ T cell repertoires. The top 250 clones made up a significantly larger repertoire fraction in tumors than in blood (p = 0.039). Because sequencing covered only the TCR beta chain and unpaired alpha chains were not captured, true repertoire diversity is likely underestimated.

TRIzol reagent was used to extract blood RNA from unsorted whole blood, while the DNeasy Blood & Tissue kit provided the germline DNA. Patients had chronic HBV infection and were treatment-naive at sampling. Before surgery, around 4.2 milliliters of peripheral blood were collected into K2EDTA tubes. A constant-region primer and ProtoScript II reverse transcriptase were used to reverse-transcribe TCRbeta-specific cDNA from around 530 ng total RNA. Three nested multiplex PCR rounds, following a slightly modified ARM-PCR procedure, were used to build the TCRbeta libraries. Each of the first two PCR rounds ran for around 11 cycles using multiplex TRBV1-TRBV30 forward primers together with a Cbeta reverse primer. Sample barcodes and Illumina adapters were attached in a final 25-cycle PCR using Deep VentR polymerase. Amplicons of 200-500 bp were gel-purified with a QIAquick gel extraction kit before sequencing. TCRbeta amplicons were sequenced on an Illumina HiSeq 2500 with 250-bp paired-end reads. On the authors' methods: To recover full CDR3 sequences, reads were quality-trimmed using Trimmomatic v0.33 and paired reads were then merged using FLASH v1.2.11. MiGEC v1.2.1b assigned V, D and J germline segments to the rearranged TCRbeta sequences. Clonotype statistics and Shannon-Wiener diversity indices were computed with VDJtools v1.0.0. Except for diversity analysis, only the 250 most abundant clonotypes of each sample were used in subsequent analyses to reduce sampling bias. TCRdb cleaned the public reads at Q25 with fastp, built clones with MiXCR and kept in-frame beta chains. Entries are consolidated by CDR3 protein sequence, retaining the most common genes and DNA. TCRdb, rather than the study authors, made the V and J calls. In this sample the table shows about 200,000 distinct CDR3 sequences, 65% of which occur a single time. Together, the top ten hold approximately 6.6% of the sample.

The germline V gene specifies SGHAT as CDR1 and FQNNGV as CDR2. The CDR3 numbers 16 residues from cysteine through phenylalanine. Kept here is only the CDR3 DNA, which spans 48 bases and is read in frame from base 1. Points on this clonotype: Its recognized antigen is unknown. The junction differs from germline at one of its ends, possibly a read error.

The chain was built from TRBV11-2 and TRBJ2-5; 12 central bases correspond to TRBD2. Sequencing was done on a sample of peripheral blood. The TCR sequence derives from a woman aged 55 to 70 with primary liver carcinoma and hepatitis B virus infection. CDR3 sequence: CGSSSWTSGASGTQYF. The DNA sequence follows: TGTGGCAGCAGCTCCTGGACTAGCGGGGCTTCAGGGACCCAGTACTTC.